Listed below are T cell receptor beta chains from one sample, sequenced in a study of CD8+CD57+ T cells in acquired aplastic anemia. TCRdb processed the reads anew with MiXCR; each CDR3 protein has one entry. The data hold about 210,000 distinct CDR3 sequences, with almost 35% observed a single time. The sample was sorted CD4+, CD8+, or CD8+CD57+ T cells (not recorded which) from PBMCs. The receptor set was obtained from a human donor in good health, serving as a control. Each CDR3 is given with its conserved first and last residue. D genes are given only for firm matches. Rows may omit the clone size; those that give it use once, few, many or a size class.

clone size	V gene	J gene	D gene	CDR3 protein	CDR3 DNA
many	TRBV7-8	TRBJ2-5	TRBD2	CASSATSGGTQYF	TGTGCCAGCAGCGCGACTAGCGGGGGGACCCAGTACTTC
NA	TRBV4-1	TRBJ1-1	NA	CASSLPDRGTEAFF	TGCGCCAGCAGCCTACCGGATCGGGGCACTGAAGCTTTCTTT
few	TRBV6-6	TRBJ1-2	NA	CASSYRDGVGGYTF	TGTGCCAGCAGCTACAGGGATGGGGTGGGTGGCTACACCTTC
NA	TRBV7-9	TRBJ2-3	TRBD1	CASSRTGISRTDTQYF	TGTGCCAGCAGCCGGACAGGGATATCCCGGACAGATACGCAGTATTTT
many	TRBV2	TRBJ1-6	NA	CASRAVPDSPLHF	TGTGCCAGCAGGGCAGTCCCTGATTCACCCCTCCACTTT
many	TRBV12-3/TRBV12-4	TRBJ2-7	NA	CASSPGWGPDSYEQYF	TGTGCCAGCAGTCCAGGATGGGGGCCGGACTCCTACGAGCAGTACTTC
NA	TRBV6-1	TRBJ1-2	TRBD1	CASTRLTGGANGYTF	TGTGCCAGCACCCGGCTGACAGGGGGAGCGAATGGCTACACCTTC
many	TRBV9	TRBJ2-7	TRBD1	CASSARQGSNEQYF	TGTGCCAGCAGCGCTCGACAGGGGAGCAACGAGCAGTACTTC
NA	TRBV5-1	TRBJ2-7	NA	CAGSFTATGVVEQYF	TGCGCCGGCAGCTTTACGGCCACCGGAGTGGTCGAGCAGTACTTC
few	TRBV12-3/TRBV12-4	TRBJ1-1	TRBD1	CASSLRGQGVLAFF	TGTGCCAGCAGTTTAAGGGGACAGGGGGTCCTGGCTTTCTTT
NA	TRBV29-1	TRBJ1-1	NA	CNVVRTHTHTEAFF	TGCAACGTTGTACGGACCCACACTCACACTGAAGCTTTCTTT
NA	TRBV29-1	TRBJ1-2	TRBD1	CSVATGGTYGYTF	TGCAGCGTTGCGACAGGGGGGACCTATGGCTACACCTTC
many	TRBV6-5	TRBJ2-7	NA	CASSYYRGQNYEQYF	TGTGCCAGCAGTTACTATCGAGGACAGAACTACGAGCAGTACTTC
few	TRBV5-4	TRBJ2-1	TRBD2	CASSLFGLAGKNNEQFF	TGTGCCAGCAGCTTGTTTGGCCTAGCGGGAAAAAACAATGAGCAGTTCTTC
many	TRBV6-1	TRBJ1-2	TRBD1	CASSGGTGGGYGYTF	TGTGCCAGCAGTGGTGGGACAGGGGGCGGTTATGGCTACACCTTC
NA	TRBV6-1	TRBJ1-2	NA	CASTPVGGYGYTF	TGTGCCAGCACCCCGGTAGGGGGTTATGGCTACACCTTC
few	TRBV11-2	TRBJ1-2	TRBD1	CASSYLDRGGGTYGYTF	TGTGCCAGCAGCTATCTGGACAGGGGGGGGGGAACCTATGGCTACACCTTC
NA	TRBV20-1	TRBJ2-7	TRBD2	CSAGGGGSSYEQYF	TGCAGTGCGGGCGGCGGGGGGAGCTCCTACGAGCAGTACTTC
NA	TRBV20-1	TRBJ2-3	NA	CSAPRLDARDTQYF	TGCAGTGCTCCGAGACTAGACGCACGAGATACGCAGTATTTT
many	TRBV9	TRBJ1-4	NA	CASSVGGLGEKLFF	TGTGCCAGCAGCGTCGGGGGTTTGGGGGAAAAACTGTTTTTT
many	TRBV29-1	TRBJ2-4	NA	CSVGDKNIQYF	TGCAGCGTCGGAGACAAGAACATTCAGTACTTC
once	TRBV19	TRBJ2-2	NA	CASQRGLSGRGTGELFF	TGTGCCAGTCAAAGGGGGCTAAGCGGGAGAGGTACCGGGGAGCTGTTTTTT
NA	TRBV10-2	TRBJ1-1	NA	CAIRSSGSTEAFF	TGTGCCATCCGGTCGTCGGGGAGTACTGAAGCTTTCTTT
NA	TRBV4-1	TRBJ2-7	TRBD2	CASSQGTSGSTGPYEQYF	TGCGCCAGCAGCCAGGGGACTAGCGGGAGTACGGGCCCCTACGAGCAGTACTTC
NA	TRBV18	TRBJ1-1	NA	CASSPQVNTEAFF	TGTGCCAGCTCACCACAGGTGAACACTGAAGCTTTCTTT
NA	TRBV2	TRBJ2-7	NA	CASRIRVFTYEQYF	TGTGCCAGCCGCATCAGGGTTTTCACCTACGAGCAGTACTTC
few	TRBV4-2	TRBJ1-3	NA	CASSQDTSSGNTIYF	TGTGCCAGCAGCCAAGATACCAGCTCTGGAAACACCATATATTTT
NA	TRBV18	TRBJ2-4	NA	CASSLVLGVGIQYF	TGTGCCAGCTCACTCGTTCTTGGGGTTGGCATTCAGTACTTC
NA	TRBV5-5	TRBJ2-7	NA	CASSPNGREQYF	TGTGCCAGCAGCCCAAATGGCCGCGAGCAGTACTTC
NA	TRBV7-8	TRBJ1-2	NA	CASSLARTTPSNYGYTF	TGTGCCAGCAGCTTAGCCCGAACAACTCCCTCTAACTATGGCTACACCTTC
many	TRBV25-1	TRBJ2-1	NA	CASSESVQESSYNEQFF	TGTGCCAGCAGTGAATCCGTACAGGAGAGCTCCTACAATGAGCAGTTCTTC
few	TRBV30	TRBJ1-2	NA	CAWSVPGLWGYTF	TGTGCCTGGAGTGTCCCCGGCTTGTGGGGCTACACCTTC
many	TRBV19	TRBJ2-7	TRBD1	CASSMKGDRAYEQYF	TGTGCCAGTAGTATGAAGGGGGACAGGGCCTACGAGCAGTACTTC
NA	TRBV25-1	TRBJ1-1	NA	CASSEYDSLMNTEAFF	TGTGCCAGCAGTGAATACGACAGCCTCATGAACACTGAAGCTTTCTTT
NA	TRBV7-3	TRBJ1-3	NA	CASRSYGSGPPGNTIYF	TGTGCCAGCAGATCTTACGGGTCCGGACCCCCTGGAAACACCATATATTTT
NA	TRBV10-3	TRBJ1-2	TRBD1	CAISDSAGGANYGYTF	TGTGCCATCAGTGATTCGGCAGGGGGAGCTAACTATGGCTACACCTTC
NA	TRBV15	TRBJ2-7	NA	CATSGVVSGLERYF	TGTGCCACCAGCGGAGTGGTTAGCGGTCTTGAGCGGTACTTC
many	TRBV3-1	TRBJ1-6	NA	CASSQSGRLALHF	TGTGCCAGCAGCCAATCGGGACGGTTGGCCCTCCACTTT
many	TRBV9	TRBJ1-2	NA	CASSEVLDVNTYGYTF	TGTGCCAGCAGCGAGGTCCTGGACGTAAATACCTATGGCTACACCTTC
many	TRBV7-9	TRBJ1-1	TRBD1	CASRTGTVNTEAFF	TGTGCCAGCAGGACCGGGACAGTGAACACTGAAGCTTTCTTT
few	TRBV29-1	TRBJ2-5	NA	CSGGAGGETQYF	TGCAGCGGGGGTGCTGGTGGGGAGACCCAGTACTTC
few	TRBV12-3/TRBV12-4	TRBJ1-5	TRBD1	CASSFGDRAYQPQHF	TGTGCCAGCAGTTTTGGGGACAGGGCCTATCAGCCCCAGCATTTT
many	TRBV6-1	TRBJ1-1	TRBD1	CASSARQGDTEAFF	TGTGCCAGCAGTGCGAGGCAGGGGGACACTGAAGCTTTCTTT
many	TRBV5-1	TRBJ2-3	TRBD1	CASSPGQGWGDTQYF	TGCGCCAGCAGCCCCGGACAGGGGTGGGGAGATACGCAGTATTTT
many	TRBV4-1	TRBJ2-7	TRBD1	CASSQRTGLGEQYF	TGCGCCAGCAGCCAGAGGACAGGGCTGGGCGAGCAGTACTTC
NA	TRBV19	TRBJ1-2	TRBD1	CASSILGQGGNYGYTF	TGTGCCAGTAGTATCCTAGGACAGGGGGGCAACTATGGCTACACCTTC
NA	TRBV20-1	TRBJ1-4	NA	CSAMTGTLNERLFF	TGCAGTGCTATGACCGGGACACTTAATGAAAGACTGTTTTTT
NA	TRBV2	TRBJ1-5	TRBD1	CASTVWGTGQPQHF	TGTGCCAGCACCGTATGGGGGACAGGGCAGCCCCAGCATTTT
many	TRBV12-3/TRBV12-4	TRBJ2-7	NA	CASSPDFDYEQYF	TGTGCCAGCAGCCCTGATTTCGACTACGAGCAGTACTTC
few	TRBV5-4	TRBJ2-5	TRBD1	CASREQGWETQYF	TGTGCCAGCAGAGAACAGGGGTGGGAGACCCAGTACTTC
many	TRBV24-1	TRBJ1-2	TRBD1	CATSDSSRDSLGGYTF	TGTGCCACCAGTGATTCCAGCCGGGACAGCTTGGGTGGCTACACCTTC
many	TRBV12-3/TRBV12-4	TRBJ1-5	TRBD1	CASSSLDRVTPQHF	TGTGCCAGCAGTTCCCTGGACAGGGTCACTCCCCAGCATTTT